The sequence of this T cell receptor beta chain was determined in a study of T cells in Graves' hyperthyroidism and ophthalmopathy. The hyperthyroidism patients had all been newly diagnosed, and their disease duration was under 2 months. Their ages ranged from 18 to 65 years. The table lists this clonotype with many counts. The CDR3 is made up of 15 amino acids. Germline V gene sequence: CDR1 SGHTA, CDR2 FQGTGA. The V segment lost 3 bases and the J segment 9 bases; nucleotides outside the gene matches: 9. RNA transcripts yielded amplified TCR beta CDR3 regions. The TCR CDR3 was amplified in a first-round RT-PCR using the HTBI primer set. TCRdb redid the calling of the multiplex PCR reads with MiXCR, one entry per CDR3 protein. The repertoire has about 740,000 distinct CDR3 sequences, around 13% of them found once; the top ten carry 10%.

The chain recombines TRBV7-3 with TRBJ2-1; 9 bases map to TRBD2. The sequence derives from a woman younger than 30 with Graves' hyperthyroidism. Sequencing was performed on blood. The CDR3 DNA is TGTGCCAGCAGCTTTGGGCTAGCGGGAACGAGTGAGCAGTTCTTC. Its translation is CASSFGLAGTSEQFF.